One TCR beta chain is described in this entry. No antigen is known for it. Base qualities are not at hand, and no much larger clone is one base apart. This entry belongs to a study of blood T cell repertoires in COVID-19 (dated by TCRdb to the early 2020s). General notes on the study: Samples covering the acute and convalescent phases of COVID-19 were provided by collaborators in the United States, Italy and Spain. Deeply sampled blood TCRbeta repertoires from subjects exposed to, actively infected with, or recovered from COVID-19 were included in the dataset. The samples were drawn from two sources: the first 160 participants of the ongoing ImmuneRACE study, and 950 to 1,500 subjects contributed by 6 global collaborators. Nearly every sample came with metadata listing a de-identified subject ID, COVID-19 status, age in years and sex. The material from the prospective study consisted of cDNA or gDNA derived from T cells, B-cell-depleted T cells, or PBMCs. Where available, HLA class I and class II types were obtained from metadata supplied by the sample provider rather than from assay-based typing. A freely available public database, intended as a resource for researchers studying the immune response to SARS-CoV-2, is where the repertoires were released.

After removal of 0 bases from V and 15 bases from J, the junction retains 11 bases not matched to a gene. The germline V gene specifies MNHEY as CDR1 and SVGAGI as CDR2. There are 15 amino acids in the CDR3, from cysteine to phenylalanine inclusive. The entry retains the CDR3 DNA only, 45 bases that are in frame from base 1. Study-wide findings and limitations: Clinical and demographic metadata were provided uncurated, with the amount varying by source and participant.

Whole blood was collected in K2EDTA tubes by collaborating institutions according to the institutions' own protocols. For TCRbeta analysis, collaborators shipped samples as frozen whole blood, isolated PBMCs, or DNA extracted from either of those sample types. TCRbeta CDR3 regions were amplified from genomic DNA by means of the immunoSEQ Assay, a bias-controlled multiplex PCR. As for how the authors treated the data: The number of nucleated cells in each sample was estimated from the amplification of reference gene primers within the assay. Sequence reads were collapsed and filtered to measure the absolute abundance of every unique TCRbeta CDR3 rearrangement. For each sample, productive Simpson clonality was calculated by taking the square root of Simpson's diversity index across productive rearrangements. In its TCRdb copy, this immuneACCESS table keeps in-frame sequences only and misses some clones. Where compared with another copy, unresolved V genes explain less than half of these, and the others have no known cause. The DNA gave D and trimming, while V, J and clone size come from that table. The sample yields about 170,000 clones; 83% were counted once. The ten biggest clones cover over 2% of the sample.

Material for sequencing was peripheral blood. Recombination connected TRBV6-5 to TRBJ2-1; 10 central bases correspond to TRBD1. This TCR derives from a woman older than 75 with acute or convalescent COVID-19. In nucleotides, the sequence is TGTGCCAGCAGTTACTCGACAGGGGGCAAGACCCGAGCGTTCTTC. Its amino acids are CASSYSTGGKTRAFF.